This entry is about one T cell receptor beta chain. The CDR3 spans 18 residues. The V and J ends lost 5 bases and 2 bases, in that order; junction bases with no gene match: 17. The germline V gene encodes CDR1 PRHDT and CDR2 FYEKMQ (reference sequence). This sample was included in a study of blood T cell repertoires in COVID-19. Method: immunoSEQ multiplex PCR; TCRdb's copy keeps in-frame clones and lacks some. The sample records approximately 250,000 clones, roughly 84% being singletons. This TCR came from a human donor in a cohort sampled during active COVID-19. The sequenced material came from peripheral blood. The gene calls are TRBV13 and TRBJ1-1; the match to TRBD1 covers 7 bases. The CDR3 coding sequence is TGTGCCAGCAGCCGAGTGGTGTTAGGGGGCCCATCAAACACTGAAGCTTTCTTT. This translates into CASSRVVLGGPSNTEAFF.